The 9 T cell receptor beta chains below were found in one sample sequenced in a study of blood T cell repertoires in COVID-19. Sequenced by immunoSEQ multiplex PCR; TCRdb stores in-frame clones only, minus some. Of about 160,000 clones in the sample, roughly four fifths were seen once. Sequences were obtained from PBMCs or T cells enriched from blood (not recorded which). All receptors come from a middle-aged man who had recovered from COVID-19.

The CDR3 nucleotides read TGTGCCTGGAGTGTTTTCGGGGGTGGCACAGATACGCAGTATTTT. Translated: CAWSVFGGGTDTQYF. V gene TRBV30 combines with J gene TRBJ2-3, with D possibly being TRBD2 (6 bases). The CDR3 contains 15 residues. CDR1 is GTSNPN, CDR2 SVGIG, per germline (reference sequence). V shed 0 bases and J shed 1 base, with 11 bases lying between them.

This clone was picked up a small number of times. V and J are TRBV5-1 and TRBJ1-2; D is undetermined. This CDR3 contains 13 residues. Germline-derived CDR1 and CDR2 are SGHRS and YFSETQ. The V gene lost 3 bases and the J gene lost 1 base, with 7 bases spanning the gap. The CDR3 spells CASSSSVNYGYTF. The CDR3 region has the DNA TGCGCCAGCAGCTCCAGCGTTAACTATGGCTACACCTTC.

The chain couples TRBV15 to TRBJ1-3; D might be TRBD1 (5 bases). From germline, CDR1 is LNHNV and CDR2 YYDKDF (reference sequence). The CDR3 is 14 residues long. V lost 5 bases and J lost 0, with 8 bases in between. The CDR3 reads CATSQGSSGNTIYF. The CDR3 coding sequence is TGTGCCACCAGCCAGGGAAGCTCTGGAAACACCATATATTTT. Full variable domain (outside the CDR3, taken from reference TRBV15 and TRBJ1-3): DAMVIQNPRYQVTQFGKPVTLSCSQTLNHNVMYWYQQKSSQAPKLLFHYYDKDFNNEADTPDNFQSRRPNTSFCFLDIRSPGLGDTAMYLCATSQGSSGNTIYFGEGSWLTVV.

The chain is built from TRBV7-8 and TRBJ2-5, with a tentative D call TRBD1 (5 bases). The CDR3 consists of 15 residues. V lost 2 bases, J lost 0 bases, and 10 bases lay in between. Germline V CDR1 and CDR2: SGHVS, FQNEAQ. CDR3 DNA: TGTGCCAGCAGCTTAAATATAGGGGACCAAGAGACCCAGTACTTC. Residues: CASSLNIGDQETQYF.

The chain has TRBV5-5 and TRBJ1-2; 7 bases are a match to TRBD1. V dropped 1 base and J dropped 3; count of bases not matched to a gene: 9. This CDR3 region has 16 residues. Germline loops: CDR1 SGHKS, CDR2 YYEKEE (reference sequence). The CDR3 loop is CASSLTRQGFDYGYTF. The DNA for the CDR3 is TGTGCCAGCAGCTTGACGAGACAGGGTTTCGACTATGGCTACACCTTC. Full variable domain (remainder filled in from reference TRBV5-5 and TRBJ1-2): DAGVTQSPTHLIKTRGQQVTLRCSPISGHKSVSWYQQVLGQGPQFIFQYYEKEERGRGNFPDRFSARQFPNYSSELNVNALLLGDSALYLCASSLTRQGFDYGYTFGSGTRLTVV.

The chain joins TRBV5-6 to TRBJ1-2; the match to TRBD1 covers 12 bases. J lost 8 bases, V lost 0 bases, and 5 bases had no gene match. This CDR3 comprises 15 residues. Germline V CDR1 and CDR2: SGHDT, YYEEEE. In DNA, the CDR3 is TGTGCCAGCAGCTTGGAGGGACAGGGGGCGTCGGGCTACACCTTC. It specifies CASSLEGQGASGYTF.

V is TRBV4-1 and J is TRBJ2-5; TRBD2 aligns across 8 bases. Germline V gene data show CDR1 as MGHRA and CDR2 as YSYEKL. The CDR3 contains 15 residues. Trimming removed 0 bases from V and 4 bases from J; junction bases left unmatched: 4. Here the CDR3 DNA reads TGCGCCAGCAGCCAAGAAAAGAGCGGGAGAGAGACCCAGTACTTC. It is translated as CASSQEKSGRETQYF.

The chain uses TRBV5-8 and TRBJ1-4, with D possibly matching TRBD1 (6 bases). Germline V gene lookup returns CDR1 SGHTS and CDR2 YDEGEE. CDR3 size: 13 residues. V was shortened by 10 bases and J by 6 bases, with 16 bases between the two germline ends. The CDR3 loop reads CAFGGGADEKLFF. The CDR3 region has the DNA TGTGCCTTCGGCGGGGGGGCTGATGAAAAACTGTTTTTT.

The genes are TRBV29-1 and TRBJ1-2; TRBD1 might be the D (5 bases). The CDR3 has 12 amino acids. Trimming stripped 2 bases from V and 5 bases from J, with 9 bases between. Germline CDR1 SQVTM, CDR2 ANQGSEA. The CDR3 loop is CSVEKGSYGYTF. The CDR3 coding sequence is TGCAGCGTTGAAAAGGGGTCTTATGGCTACACCTTC.